The 17 T cell receptor beta chains below all came from one sample that was sequenced in a study of CD8 T cells in ankylosing spondylitis. TCRdb reprocessed the 5' RACE reads via MiXCR and lists one record per CDR3 protein. Among 210,000 or so distinct CDR3 sequences, roughly 26% were seen once, and the ten largest hold 5% to 8%. Sequencing was performed on blood, either unsorted or a sorted T cell fraction (not recorded which). The receptors were gathered from a male donor with ankylosing spondylitis or in good health (not recorded which).

Many counts were recorded for this clonotype. The gene calls are TRBV6-5 and TRBJ2-1; 7 positions match TRBD2. The junction had 4 bases not matched to a gene; V was cut back by 2 bases and J by 0 bases. The CDR3 is 16 amino acids. The V gene's germline CDR1 is MNHEY and CDR2 SVGAGI. DNA of the CDR3: TGTGCCAGCAGTTACCCCCCGGGGGGCTCCTACAATGAGCAGTTCTTC. Translated: CASSYPPGGSYNEQFF.

This clonotype was seen once. This rearrangement joins TRBV12-3 or TRBV12-4 to TRBJ1-1; D may be TRBD1 (5 bases). This CDR3 is 13 amino acids long. The V and J ends lost 2 bases and 6 bases respectively, with 10 bases between them. The chain's CDR3 is CASSLTQVAEAFF. For the CDR3, the DNA is TGTGCCAGCAGTTTAACACAGGTCGCTGAAGCTTTCTTT.

This chain uses TRBV10-1 with TRBJ2-1, with 12 bases identical to TRBD1. Germline V CDR1 and CDR2: WNHNN, SYGVQD (reference sequence). The trim removed 0 bases at V and 7 bases at J, leaving 1 base unmatched. This CDR3 contains 15 residues. In DNA, the CDR3 is TGCGCCAGCAGTGAGTCGGGACAGGGGGCGAATGAGCAGTTCTTC. Translated: CASSESGQGANEQFF.

This clonotype was seen just once. The V gene is TRBV7-2, the J gene TRBJ1-1; TRBD1 aligns across 8 bases. Germline CDR1 is SGHTA and CDR2 is FQGNSA. The CDR3 consists of 16 residues. V lost 2 bases to trimming and J lost 1 base; unmatched junction nucleotides: 6. This CDR3 reads CASSLFGQGKNTEAFF. The CDR3 DNA sequence: TGTGCCAGCAGCTTATTTGGACAGGGAAAGAACACTGAAGCTTTCTTT.

This chain links TRBV18 with TRBJ2-3; 11 bases are a match to TRBD1. From germline, CDR1 is KGHSH and CDR2 LQKENI. The CDR3 loop spans 15 amino acids. Trimming at V came to 2 bases and at J to 5 bases, leaving 3 bases not matched to a gene. CDR3 DNA sequence: TGTGCCAGCTCACCATTGGGACAGGGGGAAGATACGCAGTATTTT. This gives the protein CASSPLGQGEDTQYF.

The chain carries TRBV20-1 and TRBJ2-4; D gene ambiguous. CDR1 and CDR2 (germline): DFQATT, SNEGSKA (reference sequence). CDR3 length: 11 amino acids. V dropped 2 bases and J dropped 3 bases, with 2 bases sitting between them. The CDR3 here is CSARLKNIQYF. Here the CDR3 DNA reads TGCAGTGCTAGACTCAAAAACATTCAGTACTTC.

This clonotype showed up many times. The chain carries TRBV12-3 or TRBV12-4 and TRBJ2-7; D ambiguous. The V end was cut by 2 bases, the J end by 3 bases, with 11 bases between. The CDR3 covers 14 residues. CDR3: CASSLRLLGYEQYF. The CDR3 DNA follows: TGTGCCAGCAGTTTACGTCTTCTTGGCTACGAGCAGTACTTC.

On this clonotype: With a much larger clone just one base away, this may be a read error. J is TRBJ1-2 and V is TRBV28, with D possibly TRBD1 on 6 matching bases. In germline, CDR1 is MDHEN, CDR2 SYDVKM. This CDR3 region has 13 residues. The ends were cut back, 6 bases at V and 8 bases at J, with 16 bases in the middle. CDR3 in amino acids: CASRRDMKYGYTF. CDR3 DNA sequence: TGTGCCAGCAGAAGGGACATGAAGTACGGCTACACCTTC.

This clonotype was counted once. This chain links TRBV11-2 with TRBJ2-3, with TRBD2 matching 8 bases. Germline CDR1 reads SGHAT; CDR2 reads FQNNGV. The CDR3 runs to 16 residues. With 1 base clipped from V and 2 bases from J, the junction kept 5 bases outside the gene matches. Here the CDR3 reads CASSLGGLADTDTQYF. Written as DNA, the CDR3 is TGTGCCAGCAGCTTAGGAGGACTAGCAGACACAGATACGCAGTATTTT.

This clonotype was observed many times. The chain carries TRBV20-1 and TRBJ2-7, with D possibly being TRBD1 or TRBD2 (5 bases each). Germline values: CDR1 DFQATT, CDR2 SNEGSKA (reference sequence). With 3 bases removed from V and 3 bases from J, the gap between germline ends came to 21 bases. This CDR3 region has 16 residues. The CDR3 loop reads CSASRGTPRGYYEQYF. The CDR3 DNA reads as TGCAGTGCTAGTCGTGGGACCCCAAGGGGATACTACGAGCAGTACTTC.

This clonotype came up many times. The rearrangement uses TRBV20-1 and TRBJ2-4, with TRBD1 identical over 8 bases. The trim removed 4 bases at V and 8 bases at J, leaving 4 bases unmatched. Germline loops: CDR1 DFQATT, CDR2 SNEGSKA (reference sequence). This CDR3 spans 12 amino acids. CDR3 amino acids: CSATGQADIQYF. In DNA, the CDR3 is TGCAGTGCTACGGGACAGGCAGACATTCAGTACTTC.

Many counts were recorded for this clonotype. The chain has TRBV24-1 and TRBJ2-3, with a tentative D call TRBD2 (6 bases). The ends were cut back, 3 bases at V and 1 base at J, with 10 bases in the middle. CDR3 length: 15 residues. Germline CDR1 reads KGHDR; CDR2 reads SFDVKD. CDR3 sequence (DNA): TGTGCCACCAGTGATACGGGAGCGGGCACAGATACGCAGTATTTT. Its protein product is CATSDTGAGTDTQYF.

The CDR3 here is CASSLNGRKETQYF. The CDR3 nucleotides are TGTGCCAGCAGCTTAAACGGGAGGAAAGAGACCCAGTACTTC. The gene calls are TRBV7-2 and TRBJ2-5, with 7 bases matching TRBD2. CDR1 and CDR2 from the germline V gene are SGHTA and FQGNSA. Trimming cost V 2 bases and J 3 bases; bases outside gene matches: 3. The length of the CDR3 is 14 residues.

The rearrangement links TRBV5-1 to TRBJ2-5, with 8 nucleotides matching TRBD2. The CDR3 is made up of 16 amino acids. CDR1 is SGHRS, CDR2 YFSETQ, per germline. Trimming took 4 bases from V and 4 from J; bases not matched to a gene: 12. The CDR3 protein is CASSPGGLGGGETQYF. CDR3 nucleotide sequence: TGCGCCAGCAGCCCCGGGGGACTAGGGGGAGGAGAGACCCAGTACTTC. Variable domain in full (rest from reference TRBV5-1 and TRBJ2-5): KAGVTQTPRYLIKTRGQQVTLSCSPISGHRSVSWYQQTPGQGLQFLFEYFSETQRNKGNFPGRFSGRQFSNSRSEMNVSTLELGDSALYLCASSPGGLGGGETQYFGPGTRLLVL.

This clonotype was found many times. The chain is built from TRBV14 and TRBJ2-7, with TRBD1 as a possible D gene (5 bases). Per the germline V gene, CDR1 is SGHDN and CDR2 is FVKESK. V shed 7 bases and J shed 5 bases, with 9 bases lying between them. The CDR3 extends over 11 amino acids. For the CDR3, the DNA is TGTGCCAGCACCGCAGGGAACGAGCAGTACTTC. Protein product: CASTAGNEQYF.

This chain joins TRBV15 and TRBJ1-4, with 7 positions matching TRBD1. Per germline, CDR1 LNHNV and CDR2 YYDKDF (reference sequence). The CDR3 has 19 residues. The trim removed 0 bases at V and 0 bases at J, leaving 10 bases unmatched. The CDR3 loop is CATSRDGGRGSATNEKLFF. The CDR3 nucleotides are TGTGCCACCAGCAGAGATGGGGGCAGGGGGTCGGCAACTAATGAAAAACTGTTTTTT.

This clonotype was seen at least ten times. This chain joins TRBV15 and TRBJ2-1; the match to TRBD2 covers 7 bases. CDR1 is LNHNV and CDR2 is YYDKDF in the germline V gene (reference sequence). CDR3 length: 15 residues. With V trimmed by 1 base and J by 6 bases, 6 bases remained unmatched. The CDR3 loop is CATSRGGSLSNEQFF. CDR3 DNA: TGTGCCACCAGCAGAGGCGGGAGCCTTAGCAATGAGCAGTTCTTC.